A selection of T cell receptor beta chains follows, all from one sample in a study of graft-versus-host responses after intestinal transplantation. These receptors have no identified antigens. Libraries were prepared by immunoSEQ multiplex PCR; TCRdb keeps only in-frame clonotypes and omits some of them. The repertoire holds some 120,000 clones, 90% seen once, with roughly 0.2% in the top ten. The sample in question was unstimulated CD4+ T cells sorted from spleen or lymph node cells, obtained before intestinal transplant. These receptors all stem from a human donor who received an intestinal transplant. Each CDR3 is given with its conserved first and last residue. D genes are given only for firm matches. Size is stated for part of the rows, as once, few or many counts, or as a class when the clone is expanded.

TGTGCCAGCAGCTCCAGCTACGAGCAGTACTTC	CASSSSYEQYF	TRBJ2-7	TRBV14	few	NA
TGTGCCAGCAGTTTTTACAGGGGGCGCGGAAGTGGGGATCAGCCCCAGCATTTT	CASSFYRGRGSGDQPQHF	TRBJ1-5	TRBV28	NA	TRBD1
TGCGCCAGCAGCTGGGACAGGACCTACGAGCAGTACTTC	CASSWDRTYEQYF	TRBJ2-7	TRBV5-1	NA	TRBD1
TGCAGCGTATTAGCGGGAAGCTCCTACAATGAGCAGTTCTTC	CSVLAGSSYNEQFF	TRBJ2-1	TRBV29-1	NA	TRBD2
TGTGCCAGCAGCTTAACAGGGTTTAGTGGCACAGATACGCAGTATTTT	CASSLTGFSGTDTQYF	TRBJ2-3	TRBV5-8	NA	NA
TGTGCCAGCAGCGTAGGGGGACTAGCGGGGGTGGCAGATACGCAGTATTTT	CASSVGGLAGVADTQYF	TRBJ2-3	TRBV9	NA	TRBD2
TGTGCCAGCAGGGGGCGCGGGAACACTGAAGCTTTCTTT	CASRGRGNTEAFF	TRBJ1-1	TRBV27	NA	NA
TGTGCCTGGGGCCGAGGAGAGACCCAGTACTTC	CAWGRGETQYF	TRBJ2-5	TRBV30	NA	NA
TGCGCCAGCAGCCAAGCCCTTGAGATAGCGGGGACTTACAATGAGCAGTTCTTC	CASSQALEIAGTYNEQFF	TRBJ2-1	TRBV4-3	NA	TRBD2
TGTGCCAGCCCCCCGACAGGGGGCAAGGCTGAAGCTTTCTTT	CASPPTGGKAEAFF	TRBJ1-1	TRBV21-1	NA	NA
TGTGCCAGCTCCCCCAGGCGGGTAGCGGGGGGATACGAGCAGTACTTC	CASSPRRVAGGYEQYF	TRBJ2-7	TRBV18	NA	TRBD2
TGTGCCAGCAGCTTGACGAGAGGGGACAGGCTTAACTATGGCTACACCTTC	CASSLTRGDRLNYGYTF	TRBJ1-2	TRBV7-9	NA	TRBD1
TGTGCCAGCTCAGGAGGGGACATTCAGTACTTC	CASSGGDIQYF	TRBJ2-4	TRBV18	NA	NA
TGCGCCAGCAGCCAAGTACTCGGCGGGGCCAAAAACATTCAGTACTTC	CASSQVLGGAKNIQYF	TRBJ2-4	TRBV4-1	NA	NA
TGTGCCAGCAGCTTAAACGCGGGGAGCTCCTACAATGAGCAGTTCTTC	CASSLNAGSSYNEQFF	TRBJ2-1	TRBV7-3	once	NA
TGCGCCAGCAGCTTGGGCAGCGCTTCTGGAAACACCATATATTTT	CASSLGSASGNTIYF	TRBJ1-3	TRBV5-1	NA	NA
TGTGCCAGCAGTGATGTCAGGCTACAAGAGACCCAGTACTTC	CASSDVRLQETQYF	TRBJ2-5	TRBV25-1	NA	NA
TGTGCCAGCAGTCCCCTAGGGAGAAAATTTCAGAACACTGAAGCTTTCTTT	CASSPLGRKFQNTEAFF	TRBJ1-1	TRBV27	NA	NA
TGTGCCAGCAGCTTAGTTGGGGGAGCGGGGGGCAGGTACCAAGAGACCCAGTACTTC	CASSLVGGAGGRYQETQYF	TRBJ2-5	TRBV7-2	NA	TRBD2
TGTGCCAGCAGTGCCCCTGCTAGCGGGAGGCTCTACGAGCAGTACTTC	CASSAPASGRLYEQYF	TRBJ2-7	TRBV6-4	NA	TRBD2
TGTGCCAGCTCACCCTCGGGGGTAGAGACCCAGTACTTC	CASSPSGVETQYF	TRBJ2-5	TRBV18	few	NA
TGCGCCAGCAGCTTGGAGGTCGGTAGCGGGAGGGCCGGGGCAGATACGCAGTATTTT	CASSLEVGSGRAGADTQYF	TRBJ2-3	TRBV5-1	once	TRBD2
TGTGCCAGCAGTGATGTGTTACTCGCCAAAAACATTCAGTACTTC	CASSDVLLAKNIQYF	TRBJ2-4	TRBV2	NA	NA
TGTGCCAGCAGCTTAGTAGGGGACAGCAACTATGGCTACACCTTC	CASSLVGDSNYGYTF	TRBJ1-2	TRBV7-6	NA	TRBD1
TGTGCCAGCAGTTTCCGGACAGTCTCCTACAATGAGCAGTTCTTC	CASSFRTVSYNEQFF	TRBJ2-1	TRBV28	once	NA
TGTGCCACCAGCAGAGAACCCGGGACAGGAAACGAGCAGTACTTC	CATSREPGTGNEQYF	TRBJ2-7	TRBV15	NA	TRBD1
TGTGCCAGCAGTGAATTATTTAGAACTAGCAGCACAGATACGCAGTATTTT	CASSELFRTSSTDTQYF	TRBJ2-3	TRBV6-1	NA	NA
TGTGCCGCGGGCAGCGACAATGAGCAGTTCTTC	CAAGSDNEQFF	TRBJ2-1	TRBV7-9	NA	NA
TGCAGCGTCCATGGGGACAACCAAGAGACCCAGTACTTC	CSVHGDNQETQYF	TRBJ2-5	TRBV29-1	NA	NA
TGTGCCAGTAGTACCCTTCCGGGACAGGGAAATCAGCCCCAGCATTTT	CASSTLPGQGNQPQHF	TRBJ1-5	TRBV19	NA	TRBD1
TGCGCCAGCAGCCAAGATAGCGGATCTAGCACAGATACGCAGTATTTT	CASSQDSGSSTDTQYF	TRBJ2-3	TRBV4-1	few	NA